Following are 8 T cell receptor beta chains from one sample sequenced in a study of prognosis after radiotherapy for stage I lung cancer. With two-round multiplex PCR, TCR beta CDR3 sequences were amplified from genomic DNA. Individual primers that were specific to each TRBV and TRBJ gene served in first-round PCR. Via MiXCR, TCRdb re-called the multiplex PCR reads, giving one row per CDR3 protein. The data contain approximately 51,000 distinct CDR3 sequences, 30% to 40% of them seen just once; the ten biggest clones take up roughly 8.3%. Material: PBMCs, obtained before or after stereotactic body radiation therapy (not recorded which). The receptors stem from a donor aged 50 or older with non-small cell lung cancer.

The sample holds many counts of this clonotype. V and J are TRBV19 and TRBJ1-2, with D perhaps matching TRBD1 (5 bases). Trimming stripped 10 bases from V and 4 bases from J, with 16 bases between. The CDR3 is 13 amino acids. Germline CDR1 is LNHDA and CDR2 is SQIVND (reference sequence). CDR3 sequence: CATEGGGGYGYTF. CDR3 nucleotides: TGTGCCACCGAAGGTGGGGGAGGCTATGGCTACACCTTC.

This clonotype occurred many times. The genes are TRBV9 and TRBJ2-3; TRBD2 matches 10 bases. V lost 0 bases, J lost 4 bases, and 17 bases stayed unmatched. The CDR3 is made up of 20 amino acids. In germline, CDR1 is SGDLS, CDR2 YYNGEE. The CDR3 spells CASSVEPWASGRGGPDTQYF. The CDR3 bases are TGTGCCAGCAGCGTAGAACCCTGGGCTAGCGGGAGAGGTGGTCCAGATACGCAGTATTTT.

This clonotype was counted only a few times. Being one base from a much bigger clone, this may be a read error. V and J are TRBV20-1 and TRBJ2-1; D call uncertain. The V gene's germline CDR1 is DFQATT and CDR2 SNEGSKA (reference sequence). Trimming pared 6 bases from V and 9 bases from J, leaving 21 bases between. This CDR3 spans 14 amino acids. CDR3 nucleotides: TGCAGTGCCCTAGATTCCCCGAGAGGCATTGAGCAGTTCTTC. As protein: CSALDSPRGIEQFF.

This clonotype occurred many times. The chain uses TRBV9 and TRBJ2-3, with D possibly being TRBD1 or TRBD2 (6 bases each). The CDR3 length is 15 residues. V was shortened by 3 bases and J by 0 bases, with 11 bases between the two germline ends. Germline-derived CDR1 and CDR2 are SGDLS and YYNGEE. In DNA form, the CDR3 reads TGTGCCAGCAGCGGGAGGGGGTTTAGCACAGATACGCAGTATTTT. Encoded protein: CASSGRGFSTDTQYF.

The V and J genes are TRBV12-3 or TRBV12-4 and TRBJ1-2; 8 bases agree with TRBD1. V was pared by 6 bases and J by 4 bases, with 7 bases of the junction left unmatched. The CDR3 totals 14 residues. The CDR3 DNA follows: TGTGCCAGCAGATCCAGGACAGGGCCCTATGGCTACACCTTC. This codes for CASRSRTGPYGYTF.

This clonotype was seen at least ten times. The J gene is TRBJ2-2, the V gene TRBV27; D call uncertain. The CDR3 contains 14 residues. Looked up from germline, CDR1 is MNHEY and CDR2 is SMNVEV (reference sequence). The V end was cut by 2 bases, the J end by 5 bases, with 9 bases between. CDR3 protein: CASSLIVATGELFF. Here the CDR3 DNA reads TGTGCCAGCAGTTTAATCGTCGCTACCGGGGAGCTGTTTTTT.

This clonotype was seen many times. V usage is TRBV20-1 and J usage is TRBJ1-1; D ambiguous. Germline V CDR1 and CDR2: DFQATT, SNEGSKA (reference sequence). The germline V and J ends were trimmed by 6 bases and 0 bases, with 11 bases remaining between them. The CDR3 totals 13 residues. CDR3 DNA: TGCAGTGCCAAAAACCGCCTGAACACTGAAGCTTTCTTT. This encodes CSAKNRLNTEAFF.

This sequence joins TRBV30 and TRBJ2-7; D might be TRBD1 (6 bases). Trimming took 4 bases from V and 6 from J, leaving 19 bases between them. This CDR3 has 14 amino acids. CDR1 is GTSNPN and CDR2 is SVGIG in the germline V gene (reference sequence). The CDR3 DNA reads TGTGCCTGGAAGGGGGTGGCAGATCAGGCCGAGCAGTACTTC. Its protein is CAWKGVADQAEQYF.